The rows below give T cell receptor beta chains drawn from one sample of a study of early T cells in non-severe SARS-CoV-2 infection. TCRdb reprocessed the 5' RACE reads via MiXCR and lists one record per CDR3 protein. The sample yields some 40,000 distinct CDR3 sequences, about 5% seen once. Sample: whole blood. These receptors came from an adult who was a healthcare worker with PCR-confirmed SARS-CoV-2 infection or an uninfected control (not recorded which). Each CDR3 is given with its conserved first and last residue. D genes are given only for firm matches. Rows may omit the clone size; those that give it use once, few, many or a size class.

many	TRBD2	TRBV9	TRBJ2-7	CASSLGTSGSAYEQYF	TGTGCCAGCAGCCTTGGGACTAGCGGGAGTGCGTACGAGCAGTACTTC
.	.	TRBV9	TRBJ1-2	CASSVTGRGLYGYTF	TGTGCCAGCAGCGTCACAGGACGGGGTTTATATGGCTACACCTTC
.	TRBD2	TRBV6-6	TRBJ2-5	CASSSPGGSAETQYF	TGTGCCAGCAGCAGTCCTGGCGGGAGTGCCGAGACCCAGTACTTC
many	TRBD1	TRBV20-1	TRBJ2-1	CSAIRQTGTEQFF	TGCAGTGCTATACGCCAGACAGGGACTGAGCAGTTCTTC
.	TRBD2	TRBV20-1	TRBJ2-7	CSGARPPTLASGYEQYF	TGCAGTGGCGCACGGCCCCCGACGTTGGCTAGCGGGTACGAGCAGTACTTC
few	TRBD1	TRBV11-2	TRBJ1-5	CASSLGQGGNQPQHF	TGTGCCAGCAGCTTAGGACAGGGTGGCAATCAGCCCCAGCATTTT
few	.	TRBV15	TRBJ1-3	CATSRDRGSGNTIYF	TGTGCCACCAGCAGAGATCGGGGCTCTGGAAACACCATATATTTT
few	TRBD2	TRBV7-9	TRBJ2-7	CASSPPGGHEQYF	TGTGCCAGCAGCCCCCCGGGAGGCCACGAGCAGTACTTC
many	.	TRBV10-1	TRBJ1-1	CASSESSAFF	TGCGCCAGCAGTGAGAGTTCAGCTTTCTTT
once	.	TRBV20-1	TRBJ1-2	CSARKPRDGANIFYGYTF	TGCAGTGCTAGGAAACCCCGGGACGGCGCCAACATATTCTATGGCTACACCTTC
few	TRBD1	TRBV5-1	TRBJ2-1	CASSLDPTGQGGEQFF	TGCGCCAGCAGCTTGGATCCAACGGGACAGGGTGGTGAGCAGTTCTTC
many	.	TRBV11-2	TRBJ1-2	CASSLGTPYGYTF	TGTGCCAGCAGCTTAGGGACACCCTATGGCTACACCTTC
many	.	TRBV12-3/TRBV12-4	TRBJ2-3	CASSLSYHTQYF	TGTGCCAGCAGTCTATCCTACCATACGCAGTATTTT
many	TRBD1	TRBV27	TRBJ2-7	CASSMGQGAYEQYF	TGTGCCAGCAGCATGGGACAGGGGGCATACGAGCAGTACTTC
many	.	TRBV20-1	TRBJ2-1	CSARVAGYEQFF	TGCAGTGCTAGAGTAGCAGGGTATGAGCAGTTCTTC
few	.	TRBV20-1	TRBJ1-1	CSASTTVNTEAFF	TGCAGTGCTTCTACGACAGTTAACACTGAAGCTTTCTTT
many	TRBD1	TRBV29-1	TRBJ2-4	CSGRQGNIQYF	TGCAGCGGAAGACAGGGAAACATTCAGTACTTC
many	TRBD1	TRBV4-2	TRBJ2-5	CASSQDSTGGGETQYF	TGTGCCAGCAGCCAAGATTCTACAGGGGGCGGGGAGACCCAGTACTTC
few	.	TRBV20-1	TRBJ2-7	CSARDPVSYEQYF	TGCAGTGCGAGGGACCCGGTCTCCTACGAGCAGTACTTC
few	.	TRBV27	TRBJ1-5	CASSKTPGQSSNQPQHF	TGTGCCAGCAGTAAAACCCCGGGACAAAGTAGCAATCAGCCCCAGCATTTT
many	.	TRBV11-3	TRBJ2-5	CASSRGDVSFQETQYF	TGTGCCAGCAGCCGAGGGGACGTCTCGTTCCAAGAGACCCAGTACTTC
many	.	TRBV5-6	TRBJ1-2	CASSLDGFYGYTF	TGTGCCAGCAGCTTGGATGGTTTCTATGGCTACACCTTC
many	.	TRBV12-3/TRBV12-4	TRBJ1-1	CASRAKPEAFF	TGTGCCAGCAGGGCCAAGCCTGAAGCTTTCTTT
many	.	TRBV28	TRBJ1-2	CASSQPTAGNYGYTF	TGTGCCAGCAGTCAACCGACAGCCGGAAACTATGGCTACACCTTC
.	TRBD1	TRBV5-1	TRBJ1-4	CASNSGTGKEKLFF	TGCGCCAGCAACTCCGGGACAGGGAAGGAAAAACTGTTTTTT
.	TRBD2	TRBV18	TRBJ2-3	CASSPGMWTSGRWSTDTQYF	TGTGCCAGCTCACCGGGGATGTGGACTAGCGGGAGATGGAGCACAGATACGCAGTATTTT
many	TRBD1	TRBV10-3	TRBJ1-2	CAIRDRGRSDYGYTF	TGTGCCATCAGGGACAGGGGGCGCTCGGACTATGGCTACACCTTC
few	.	TRBV11-3	TRBJ1-4	CASSLSSGATNEKLFF	TGTGCCAGCAGCTTAAGTAGTGGTGCAACTAATGAAAAACTGTTTTTT
many	.	TRBV4-3	TRBJ1-1	CASSQGRPLRNTEAFF	TGCGCCAGCAGCCAGGGGCGTCCGCTGAGGAACACTGAAGCTTTCTTT
many	TRBD2	TRBV16	TRBJ2-7	CASSRNSGSVNEQYF	TGTGCCAGCAGCCGGAATAGCGGGAGTGTCAACGAGCAGTACTTC
many	.	TRBV12-3/TRBV12-4	TRBJ1-2	CATWGQGTTGCTF	.
many	.	TRBV7-9	TRBJ1-2	CASSLLQGSYGYTF	TGTGCCAGCAGCTTACTACAGGGTAGCTATGGCTACACCTTC
many	.	TRBV6-2/TRBV6-3	TRBJ1-5	CASSYPWKGHQPQHF	TGTGCCAGCAGTTACCCCTGGAAGGGCCATCAGCCCCAGCATTTT
many	.	TRBV29-1	TRBJ2-3	CSVGGRITDTQYF	TGCAGCGTTGGGGGGCGGATCACAGATACGCAGTATTTT
many	TRBD2	TRBV7-2	TRBJ2-5	CASSSSGLGQTQYF	TGTGCCAGCAGCTCATCGGGACTAGGTCAGACCCAGTACTTC
many	TRBD2	TRBV3-1	TRBJ2-3	CASSQEGVAGKDTQYF	TGTGCCAGCAGCCAAGAAGGAGTAGCGGGAAAGGATACGCAGTATTTT
.	.	TRBV28	TRBJ1-1	CASSLQRPEMNTEAFF	TGTGCCAGCAGTTTACAGCGTCCAGAAATGAACACTGAAGCTTTCTTT
.	.	TRBV5-4	TRBJ2-5	CASSPYHGIQETQYF	TGTGCCAGCAGCCCCTATCACGGAATCCAAGAGACCCAGTACTTC
.	TRBD1	TRBV7-8	TRBJ2-2	CASSPGQVHTGELFF	TGTGCCAGCAGCCCGGGACAGGTCCACACCGGGGAGCTGTTTTTT
.	.	TRBV24-1	TRBJ2-1	CATSDYWGEQFF	TGTGCCACCAGTGATTATTGGGGTGAGCAGTTCTTC
.	.	TRBV20-1	TRBJ2-7	CSAGSRVSGQYF	TGCAGTGCTGGCTCCCGGGTATCGGGGCAGTACTTC
few	.	TRBV20-1	TRBJ2-7	CSVMEGQGRREQYF	TGCAGTGTCATGGAGGGGCAGGGGAGGCGCGAGCAGTACTTC
many	.	TRBV9	TRBJ1-2	CASSVAGFNYGYTF	TGTGCCAGCAGCGTAGCGGGGTTTAACTATGGCTACACCTTC
many	TRBD1	TRBV7-9	TRBJ2-2	CASSSFPPLGTGGVDTGELFF	TGTGCCAGCAGCTCCTTCCCACCCCTCGGGACAGGGGGCGTTGACACCGGGGAGCTGTTTTTT
.	.	TRBV19	TRBJ2-5	CASSREGLPTQYF	TGTGCCAGTAGTAGAGAGGGACTTCCGACCCAGTACTTC
many	.	TRBV27	TRBJ1-5	CASSSLFKGLNQPQHF	TGTGCCAGCAGTTCGTTATTCAAGGGTCTAAATCAGCCCCAGCATTTT
few	.	TRBV5-5	TRBJ2-2	CASSDPGQHTGELFF	TGTGCCAGCTCTGACCCGGGACAACACACCGGGGAGCTGTTTTTT
.	TRBD1	TRBV30	TRBJ2-3	CAWRGQATRDTQYF	TGTGCCTGGAGGGGACAGGCAACCCGAGATACGCAGTATTTT
many	.	TRBV12-5	TRBJ1-5	CASGERLNQPQHF	TGTGCTAGTGGAGAGCGGCTCAATCAGCCCCAGCATTTT
.	.	TRBV6-2/TRBV6-3	TRBJ1-1	CASGGRMNTEAFF	TGTGCCTCCGGGGGGAGAATGAACACTGAAGCTTTCTTT
once	TRBD2	TRBV6-2/TRBV6-3	TRBJ2-7	CASSEGHSGKAEQYF	TGTGCCAGCAGCGAGGGACATAGCGGGAAGGCCGAGCAGTACTTC
many	TRBD2	TRBV5-1	TRBJ2-1	CASSFYPRGFSYNEQFF	TGCGCCAGCAGCTTCTATCCGCGGGGGTTCTCCTACAATGAGCAGTTCTTC